These 11 T cell receptor beta chains originate from one sample sequenced in a study of T cells in Graves' hyperthyroidism and ophthalmopathy. RNA transcripts provided the source from which TCR beta CDR3 regions were amplified. A first-round RT-PCR of the TCR CDR3 used the HTBI primer set. TCRdb reprocessed the multiplex PCR reads with MiXCR, giving one entry per CDR3 protein. The sample has fewer than 900,000 distinct CDR3 sequences, around 17% seen once; the top ten hold under 10%. The specimen was blood. The receptors derive from a man between 18 and 29 years old with Graves' hyperthyroidism.

This sequence joins TRBV6-5 and TRBJ2-7; 9 bases agree with TRBD2. Germline V gene lookup returns CDR1 MNHEY and CDR2 SVGAGI. V was clipped by 0 bases and J by 5 bases; unmatched bases: 5. This CDR3 comprises 15 residues. CDR3 sequence: CASSYSSGRNNEQYF. The CDR3 DNA reads as TGTGCCAGCAGTTACTCTAGCGGGAGAAACAACGAGCAGTACTTC.

This clonotype was picked up many times. The gene calls are TRBV2 and TRBJ2-7; D unresolved. The germline V gene encodes CDR1 SNHLY and CDR2 FYNNEI. Deletions cut 5 bases from V and 4 bases from J, with 12 bases between. The CDR3 extends over 13 amino acids. As DNA, the CDR3 is TGTGCCAGCAGTTCCCGAGTGAATTACGAGCAGTACTTC. Protein sequence: CASSSRVNYEQYF.

This clonotype has at least ten counts. The V gene is TRBV20-1, the J gene TRBJ2-3; 12 nucleotides match TRBD2. Germline loops: CDR1 DFQATT, CDR2 SNEGSKA (reference sequence). CDR3 size: 17 residues. Trimming removed 6 bases from V and 0 bases from J; junction bases left unmatched: 10. Written as DNA, the CDR3 is TGCAGTGCCCGCTTTGCTAGCGGGAGGGGGAGCACAGATACGCAGTATTTT. This sequence encodes CSARFASGRGSTDTQYF.

The sample holds a few counts of this clonotype. This sequence joins TRBV10-3 and TRBJ2-3, with D uncertain. V gave up 8 bases and J gave up 5 bases, with 8 bases separating them. CDR1 is ENHRY and CDR2 is SYGVKD in the germline V gene. This CDR3 spans 11 amino acids. CDR3: CAIGPLDTQYF. In DNA, the CDR3 is TGTGCCATCGGACCTCTAGATACGCAGTATTTT.

V gene TRBV10-3 combines with J gene TRBJ2-2; 7 bases are a match to TRBD2. The CDR3 runs 11 residues. Per germline, CDR1 ENHRY and CDR2 SYGVKD. With 10 bases clipped from V and 5 bases from J, the junction kept 1 base outside the gene matches. The CDR3 nucleotides read TGTGCCACGCGGGGGACCGGGGAGCTGTTTTTT. Translating it yields CATRGTGELFF.

This clonotype was observed many times. The chain has TRBV28 and TRBJ1-2, with unresolved D. Trimming cost V 2 bases and J 7 bases, with 8 bases left between them. Looked up from germline, CDR1 is MDHEN and CDR2 is SYDVKM. CDR3 length: 12 amino acids. CDR3 sequence: CASSLVGGGYTF. In DNA form, the CDR3 reads TGTGCCAGCAGTTTAGTCGGCGGTGGCTACACCTTC.

Many counts were recorded for this clonotype. The chain joins TRBV2 to TRBJ2-1; possibly TRBD2 for D (6 bases). CDR1 is SNHLY and CDR2 is FYNNEI in the germline V gene. The V end was cut by 11 bases, the J end by 4 bases, with 15 bases between. The CDR3 runs to 13 residues. The CDR3 loop reads CAGHSGVYNEQFF. The CDR3 DNA is TGTGCCGGCCATAGCGGAGTATACAATGAGCAGTTCTTC.

Concerning this clonotype: Being one base from a much bigger clone, this may be a read error. This chain links TRBV27 with TRBJ2-1, with TRBD2 identical over 11 bases. This CDR3 is 15 amino acids long. CDR1 is MNHEY and CDR2 is SMNVEV in the germline V gene (reference sequence). CDR3 sequence (DNA): TGTGCCAGCAGTTATGCGTCTAGCGGGGGGAATGGGCAGTTCTTC. This gives the protein CASSYASSGGNGQFF.

This clonotype has a count of ten or more. The rearrangement uses TRBV27 and TRBJ2-7, with TRBD1 matching 9 bases. V lost 1 base to trimming and J lost 2 bases; unmatched junction nucleotides: 3. The CDR3 loop spans 15 amino acids. Germline CDR1 MNHEY, CDR2 SMNVEV (reference sequence). The CDR3 DNA reads TGTGCCAGCAGTTTATTGGGACAGGGAACCTACGAGCAGTACTTC. Its translation is CASSLLGQGTYEQYF.

In its sample, this clonotype was seen many times. This chain connects TRBV20-1 to TRBJ2-3, with 16 bases lining up with TRBD2. This CDR3 contains 17 residues. Germline loops: CDR1 DFQATT, CDR2 SNEGSKA (reference sequence). The V and J ends lost 7 bases and 5 bases, in that order; junction bases with no gene match: 12. CDR3 sequence reads: CSGGTSGRGPRGDTQYF. The CDR3 nucleotides are TGCAGTGGAGGGACTAGCGGGAGGGGTCCCAGGGGAGATACGCAGTATTTT.

In its sample, this clonotype was seen a few times. The rearrangement uses TRBV15 and TRBJ2-1; no clear D. Germline loops: CDR1 LNHNV, CDR2 YYDKDF (reference sequence). CDR3 length equals 16 residues. V lost 5 bases, J lost 1 base, and 15 bases lay in between. DNA for the CDR3: TGTGCCACCAGCCCCGTTTTAAGTCTGTCCTACAATGAGCAGTTCTTC. It yields the protein CATSPVLSLSYNEQFF. The full variable domain, in which reference TRBV15 and TRBJ2-1 provide the parts outside the CDR3, is DAMVIQNPRYQVTQFGKPVTLSCSQTLNHNVMYWYQQKSSQAPKLLFHYYDKDFNNEADTPDNFQSRRPNTSFCFLDIRSPGLGDTAMYLCATSPVLSLSYNEQFFGPGTRLTVL.